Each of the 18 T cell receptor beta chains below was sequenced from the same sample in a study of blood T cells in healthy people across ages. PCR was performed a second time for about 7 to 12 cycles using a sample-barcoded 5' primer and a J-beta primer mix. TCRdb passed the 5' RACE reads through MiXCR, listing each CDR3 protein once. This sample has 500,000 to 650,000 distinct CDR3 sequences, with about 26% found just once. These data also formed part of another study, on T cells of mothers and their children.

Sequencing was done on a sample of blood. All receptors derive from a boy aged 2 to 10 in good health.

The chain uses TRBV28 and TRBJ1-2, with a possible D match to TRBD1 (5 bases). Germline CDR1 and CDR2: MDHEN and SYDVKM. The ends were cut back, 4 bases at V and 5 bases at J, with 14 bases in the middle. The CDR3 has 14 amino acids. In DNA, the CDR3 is TGTGCCAGCAGTTCACAGGATTCCGTTTATGGCTACACCTTC. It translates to CASSSQDSVYGYTF.

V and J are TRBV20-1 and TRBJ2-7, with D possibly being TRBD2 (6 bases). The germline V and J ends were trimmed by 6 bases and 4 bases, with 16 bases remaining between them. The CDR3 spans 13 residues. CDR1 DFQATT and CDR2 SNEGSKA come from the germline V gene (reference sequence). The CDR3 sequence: CSAEKGGRYEQYF. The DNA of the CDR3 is TGCAGTGCCGAAAAAGGAGGGAGGTACGAGCAGTACTTC.

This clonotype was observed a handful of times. The CDR3 coding sequence is TGTGCCAGCAGCTTAGTAAGGCTAAACTACAATGAGCAGTTCTTC. This sequence encodes CASSLVRLNYNEQFF. The chain employs TRBV7-9 and TRBJ2-5; D is uncertain. The J call may not be correct, given that the DNA end is closer to TRBJ2-1. This CDR3 spans 15 amino acids. Germline V lookup: CDR1 SEHNR, CDR2 FQNEAQ (reference sequence).

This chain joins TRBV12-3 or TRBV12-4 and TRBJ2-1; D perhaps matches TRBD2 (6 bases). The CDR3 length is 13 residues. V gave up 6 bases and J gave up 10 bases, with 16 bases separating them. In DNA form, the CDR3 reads TGTGCCAGCAGGCCCCTCGGGACTGTCGAGCAGTTCTTC. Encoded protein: CASRPLGTVEQFF.

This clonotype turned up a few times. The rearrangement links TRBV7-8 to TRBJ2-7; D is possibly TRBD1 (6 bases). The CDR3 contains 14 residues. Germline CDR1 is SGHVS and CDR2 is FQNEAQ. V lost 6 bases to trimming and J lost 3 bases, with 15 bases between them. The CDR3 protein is CASRYRAAGYEQYF. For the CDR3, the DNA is TGTGCCAGCAGATACAGGGCTGCAGGCTACGAGCAGTACTTC.

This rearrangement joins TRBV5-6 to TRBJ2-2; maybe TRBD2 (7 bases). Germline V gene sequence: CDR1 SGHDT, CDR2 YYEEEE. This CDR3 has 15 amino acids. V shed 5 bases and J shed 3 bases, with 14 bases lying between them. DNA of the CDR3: TGTGCCAGCAGAATAGGGGGGGTAGACACCGGGGAGCTGTTTTTT. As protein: CASRIGGVDTGELFF. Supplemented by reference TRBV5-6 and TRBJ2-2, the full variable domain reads DAGVTQSPTHLIKTRGQQVTLRCSPKSGHDTVSWYQQALGQGPQFIFQYYEEEERQRGNFPDRFSGHQFPNYSSELNVNALLLGDSALYLCASRIGGVDTGELFFGEGSRLTVL.

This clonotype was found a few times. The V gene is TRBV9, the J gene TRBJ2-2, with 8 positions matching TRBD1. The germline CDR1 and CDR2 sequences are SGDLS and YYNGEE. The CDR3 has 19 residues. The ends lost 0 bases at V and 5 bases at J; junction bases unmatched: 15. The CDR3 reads CASSVGPPPGTGGTGELFF. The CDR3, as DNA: TGTGCCAGCAGCGTAGGCCCCCCCCCAGGAACAGGGGGAACCGGGGAGCTGTTTTTT.

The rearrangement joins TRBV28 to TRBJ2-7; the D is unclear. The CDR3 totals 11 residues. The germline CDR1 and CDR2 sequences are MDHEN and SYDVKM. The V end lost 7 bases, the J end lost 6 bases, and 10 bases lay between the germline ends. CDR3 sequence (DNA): TGTGCCAGCACCGAGGTGGGCGAGCAGTACTTC. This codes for CASTEVGEQYF.

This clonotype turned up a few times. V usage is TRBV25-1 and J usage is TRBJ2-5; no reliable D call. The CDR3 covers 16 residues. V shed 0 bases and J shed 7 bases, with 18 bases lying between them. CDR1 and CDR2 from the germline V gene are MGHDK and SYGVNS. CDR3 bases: TGTGCCAGCAGTGAATATATAACCGGGCCGCTAGGGACCCAGTACTTC. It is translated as CASSEYITGPLGTQYF.

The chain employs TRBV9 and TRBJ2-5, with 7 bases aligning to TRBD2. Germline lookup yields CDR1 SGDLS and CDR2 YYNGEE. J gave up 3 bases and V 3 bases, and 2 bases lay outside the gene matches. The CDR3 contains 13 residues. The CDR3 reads CASSDGLEETQYF. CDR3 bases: TGTGCCAGCAGCGACGGACTAGAAGAGACCCAGTACTTC.

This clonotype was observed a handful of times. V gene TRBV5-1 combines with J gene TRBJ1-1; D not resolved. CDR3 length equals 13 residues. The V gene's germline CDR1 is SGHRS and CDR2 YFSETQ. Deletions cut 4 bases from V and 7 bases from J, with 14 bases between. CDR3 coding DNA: TGCGCCAGCAGCCCCCCGGTTGGGGTTGAAGCTTTCTTT. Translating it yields CASSPPVGVEAFF.

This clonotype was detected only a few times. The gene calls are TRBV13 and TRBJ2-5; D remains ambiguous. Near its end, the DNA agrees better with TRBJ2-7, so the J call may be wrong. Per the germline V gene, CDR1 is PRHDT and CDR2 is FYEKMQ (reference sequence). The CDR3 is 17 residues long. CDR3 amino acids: CASSLGGSGRVFDEQYF. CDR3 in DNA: TGTGCCAGCAGCTTAGGTGGGTCAGGTAGGGTATTCGACGAGCAGTACTTC.

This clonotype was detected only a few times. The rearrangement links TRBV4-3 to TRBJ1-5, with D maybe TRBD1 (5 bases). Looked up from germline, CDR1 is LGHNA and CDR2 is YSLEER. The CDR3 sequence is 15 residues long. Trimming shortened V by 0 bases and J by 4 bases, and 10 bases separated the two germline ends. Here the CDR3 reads CASSQEVSGNQPQHF. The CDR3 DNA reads TGCGCCAGCAGCCAAGAGGTATCAGGGAATCAGCCCCAGCATTTT.

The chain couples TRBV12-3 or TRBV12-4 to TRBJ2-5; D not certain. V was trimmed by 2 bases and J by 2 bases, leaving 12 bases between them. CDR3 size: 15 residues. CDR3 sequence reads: CASSLFLGVQETQYF. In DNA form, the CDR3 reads TGTGCCAGCAGTTTATTTTTGGGCGTGCAAGAGACCCAGTACTTC.

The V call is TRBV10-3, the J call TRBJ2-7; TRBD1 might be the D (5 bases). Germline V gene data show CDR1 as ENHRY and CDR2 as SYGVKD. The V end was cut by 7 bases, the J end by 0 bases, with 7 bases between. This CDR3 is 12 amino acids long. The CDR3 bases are TGTGCCATCAAAGGGGACTCCTACGAGCAGTACTTC. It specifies CAIKGDSYEQYF.

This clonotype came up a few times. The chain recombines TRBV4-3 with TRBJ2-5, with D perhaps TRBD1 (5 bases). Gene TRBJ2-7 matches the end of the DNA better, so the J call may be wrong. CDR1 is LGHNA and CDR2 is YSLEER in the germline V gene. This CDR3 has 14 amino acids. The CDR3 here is CASSQRGGASEQYF. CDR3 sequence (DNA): TGCGCCAGCAGCCAAAGGGGTGGGGCCTCCGAGCAGTACTTC.

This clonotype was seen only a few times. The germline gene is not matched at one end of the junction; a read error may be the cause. CDR3 protein: CAGSSRLSDSFTDTQYF. The CDR3 DNA reads as TGTGCCGGCAGTTCCAGACTTTCCGATTCTTTCACAGATACGCAGTATTTT. This chain joins TRBV5-5 and TRBJ2-3; no firm D call. Germline CDR1 reads SGHKS; CDR2 reads YYEKEE (reference sequence). This CDR3 region has 17 residues.

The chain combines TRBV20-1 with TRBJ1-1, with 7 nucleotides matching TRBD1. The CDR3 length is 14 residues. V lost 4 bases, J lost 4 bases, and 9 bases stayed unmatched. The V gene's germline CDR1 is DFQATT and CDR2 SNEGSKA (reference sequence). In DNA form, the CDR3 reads TGCAGTGCTAACCAGGGGGGAGGAGGCACTGAAGCTTTCTTT. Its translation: CSANQGGGGTEAFF.